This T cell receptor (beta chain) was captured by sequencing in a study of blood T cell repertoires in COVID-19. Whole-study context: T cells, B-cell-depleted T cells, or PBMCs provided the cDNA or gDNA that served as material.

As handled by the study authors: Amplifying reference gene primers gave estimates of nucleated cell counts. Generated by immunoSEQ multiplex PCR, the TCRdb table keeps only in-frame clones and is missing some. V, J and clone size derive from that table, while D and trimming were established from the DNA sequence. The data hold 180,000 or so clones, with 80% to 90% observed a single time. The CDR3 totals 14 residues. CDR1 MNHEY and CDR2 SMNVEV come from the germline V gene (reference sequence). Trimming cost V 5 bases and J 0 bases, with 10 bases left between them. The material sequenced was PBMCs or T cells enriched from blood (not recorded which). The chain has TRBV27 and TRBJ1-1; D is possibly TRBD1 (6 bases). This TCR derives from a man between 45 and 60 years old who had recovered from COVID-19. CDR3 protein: CASSGQHLNTEAFF. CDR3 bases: TGTGCCAGCAGTGGACAGCACCTGAACACTGAAGCTTTCTTT.